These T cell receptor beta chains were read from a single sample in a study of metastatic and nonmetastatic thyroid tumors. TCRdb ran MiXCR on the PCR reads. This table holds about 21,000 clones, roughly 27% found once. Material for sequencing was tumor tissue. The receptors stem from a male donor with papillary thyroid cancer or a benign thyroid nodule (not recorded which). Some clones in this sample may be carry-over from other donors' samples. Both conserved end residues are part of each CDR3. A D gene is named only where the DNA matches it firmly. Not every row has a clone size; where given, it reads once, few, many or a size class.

CDR3nt: TGCGCCAGCAGCCCGGGACAGACCCGTGAAGCTTTCTTT
CDR3aa: CASSPGQTREAFF
abundance: few
d_gene: TRBD1
j_gene: TRBJ1-1
v_gene: TRBV10-1

CDR3nt: TGTGCCAGCAGTTACTCGGTCTATGAGCAGTTCTTC
CDR3aa: CASSYSVYEQFF
abundance: medium-sized
d_gene: -
j_gene: TRBJ2-1
v_gene: TRBV6-2/TRBV6-3

CDR3nt: TGTGCCAGCAGGGTCGACAGTTCTGGGGCCAACGTCCTGACTTTC
CDR3aa: CASRVDSSGANVLTF
abundance: -
d_gene: -
j_gene: TRBJ2-6
v_gene: TRBV2

CDR3nt: TGCGCCAGCAGCCCCGGGTGGGAGGCTGCTGAAGCTTTCTTT
CDR3aa: CASSPGWEAAEAFF
abundance: many
d_gene: -
j_gene: TRBJ1-1
v_gene: TRBV5-1

CDR3nt: TGTGCCAGCAGGACTCCGGGACAGGGGTACACTGAAGCTTTCTTT
CDR3aa: CASRTPGQGYTEAFF
abundance: few
d_gene: TRBD1
j_gene: TRBJ1-1
v_gene: TRBV6-1

CDR3nt: TGTGCCAGCAGCTTAACCCCCGCCCCCTACGAGCAGTACTTC
CDR3aa: CASSLTPAPYEQYF
abundance: -
d_gene: -
j_gene: TRBJ2-7
v_gene: TRBV7-2

CDR3nt: TGTGCCAGCAGCCAAGGAAGACAGGGGTCCTCAAGGGACGAGCAGTACTTC
CDR3aa: CASSQGRQGSSRDEQYF
abundance: many
d_gene: TRBD1
j_gene: TRBJ2-7
v_gene: TRBV14

CDR3nt: TGTGCCAGCCACGTAAGCGGTGGGGCCAACGTCCTGACTTTC
CDR3aa: CASHVSGGANVLTF
abundance: -
d_gene: -
j_gene: TRBJ2-6
v_gene: TRBV18

CDR3nt: TGTGCCAGCAGCTTTGGCACTGAAGCTTTCTTT
CDR3aa: CASSFGTEAFF
abundance: -
d_gene: -
j_gene: TRBJ1-1
v_gene: TRBV11-3

CDR3nt: TGTGCCAGCAGCTTAGGTCTACAGGAAAGAACAGATACGCAGTATTTT
CDR3aa: CASSLGLQERTDTQYF
abundance: -
d_gene: -
j_gene: TRBJ2-3
v_gene: TRBV11-1

CDR3nt: TGTGCCAGCAGGACGACTAGCGGAAAAGAGACCCAGTACTTC
CDR3aa: CASRTTSGKETQYF
abundance: -
d_gene: TRBD2
j_gene: TRBJ2-5
v_gene: TRBV2

CDR3nt: TGTGCCAGCTCCCCGCGACTAGCGGGGGGTACTAATGAGCAGTTCTTC
CDR3aa: CASSPRLAGGTNEQFF
abundance: many
d_gene: TRBD2
j_gene: TRBJ2-1
v_gene: TRBV27

CDR3nt: TGTGCCAGCAGCCCCGAGCGGGTCTCCTACGAGCAGTACTTC
CDR3aa: CASSPERVSYEQYF
abundance: few
d_gene: -
j_gene: TRBJ2-7
v_gene: TRBV6-1

CDR3nt: TGTGCCACCAGCAGAGTGCGACAGGGTGGCGAAAAACTGTTTTTT
CDR3aa: CATSRVRQGGEKLFF
abundance: many
d_gene: TRBD1
j_gene: TRBJ1-4
v_gene: TRBV15

CDR3nt: TGTGCCAGCAGTGATGACAGGCCTAGCAATCAGCCCCAGCATTTT
CDR3aa: CASSDDRPSNQPQHF
abundance: -
d_gene: -
j_gene: TRBJ1-5
v_gene: TRBV6-2/TRBV6-3

CDR3nt: TGTGCCAGCAGTCCTGGGCGAAACAGTTACGAGCAGTACTTC
CDR3aa: CASSPGRNSYEQYF
abundance: medium-sized
d_gene: -
j_gene: TRBJ2-7
v_gene: TRBV28

CDR3nt: TGTGCCAGCAGCGTTCCCGGGAGGGGCTATGAGCAGTTCTTC
CDR3aa: CASSVPGRGYEQFF
abundance: -
d_gene: TRBD2
j_gene: TRBJ2-1
v_gene: TRBV11-3

CDR3nt: TGTGCCAGCAGTTCGCTCTTGCCATGGGGTGGAAACACCATATATTTT
CDR3aa: CASSSLLPWGGNTIYF
abundance: -
d_gene: -
j_gene: TRBJ1-3
v_gene: TRBV28

CDR3nt: TGTGCCAGCAGCGTAGAGCGAGACAAGAACACCGGGGAGCTGTTTTTT
CDR3aa: CASSVERDKNTGELFF
abundance: -
d_gene: -
j_gene: TRBJ2-2
v_gene: TRBV9

CDR3nt: TGCGCCAGCAGCCTCGGACTAGCGGGTAGCACAGATACGCAGTATTTT
CDR3aa: CASSLGLAGSTDTQYF
abundance: once
d_gene: TRBD2
j_gene: TRBJ2-3
v_gene: TRBV4-1

CDR3nt: TGTGCCAGCAGGGGGACTAGCGGGACTAGCACAGATACGCAGTATTTT
CDR3aa: CASRGTSGTSTDTQYF
abundance: medium-sized
d_gene: TRBD2
j_gene: TRBJ2-3
v_gene: TRBV6-1

CDR3nt: TGCGCCAGCACCGCAGGGAAGGGCAGCTACGAGCAGTACTTC
CDR3aa: CASTAGKGSYEQYF
abundance: medium-sized
d_gene: -
j_gene: TRBJ2-7
v_gene: TRBV5-1

CDR3nt: TGTGCCAGCAGTTTGAATCCCGGGGTGGGGGATACGCAGTATTTT
CDR3aa: CASSLNPGVGDTQYF
abundance: few
d_gene: -
j_gene: TRBJ2-3
v_gene: TRBV28

CDR3nt: TGTGCCAGCAGCTTAGCGGGAGGTGTCGGCGAGCAGTACTTC
CDR3aa: CASSLAGGVGEQYF
abundance: -
d_gene: TRBD2
j_gene: TRBJ2-7
v_gene: TRBV7-3

CDR3nt: TGTGCCAGCAGTTATTCGGCGGGACTGTACGAGCAGTACTTC
CDR3aa: CASSYSAGLYEQYF
abundance: few
d_gene: -
j_gene: TRBJ2-7
v_gene: TRBV6-9

CDR3nt: TGTGCCAGCAGCTTAGAAGGACAGGGGTTTACCGGGGAGCTGTTTTTT
CDR3aa: CASSLEGQGFTGELFF
abundance: -
d_gene: TRBD1
j_gene: TRBJ2-2
v_gene: TRBV11-2

CDR3nt: TGCAGTGCCAGGAGGGTGGACGTGAACACTGAAGCTTTCTTT
CDR3aa: CSARRVDVNTEAFF
abundance: many
d_gene: -
j_gene: TRBJ1-1
v_gene: TRBV20-1